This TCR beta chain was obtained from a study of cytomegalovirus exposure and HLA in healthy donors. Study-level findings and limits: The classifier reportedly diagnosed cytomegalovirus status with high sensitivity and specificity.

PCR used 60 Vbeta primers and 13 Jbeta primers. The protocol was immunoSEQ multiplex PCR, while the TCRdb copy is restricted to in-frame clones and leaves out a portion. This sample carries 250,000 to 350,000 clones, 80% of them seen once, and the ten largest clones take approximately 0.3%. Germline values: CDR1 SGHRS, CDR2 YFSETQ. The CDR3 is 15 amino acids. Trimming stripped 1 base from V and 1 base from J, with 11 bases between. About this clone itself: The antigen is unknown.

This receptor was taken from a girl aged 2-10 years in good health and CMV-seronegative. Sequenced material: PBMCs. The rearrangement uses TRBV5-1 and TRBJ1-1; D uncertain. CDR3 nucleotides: TGCGCCAGCAGCTTGTTCGCACAGACGAACACTGAAGCTTTCTTT. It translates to CASSLFAQTNTEAFF. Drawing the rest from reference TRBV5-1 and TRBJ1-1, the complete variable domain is KAGVTQTPRYLIKTRGQQVTLSCSPISGHRSVSWYQQTPGQGLQFLFEYFSETQRNKGNFPGRFSGRQFSNSRSEMNVSTLELGDSALYLCASSLFAQTNTEAFFGQGTRLTVV.